This record concerns one T cell receptor (beta chain) sequence. Its antigen is not known. TRB was amplified by touch-down multiplex PCR, primer pools A and B combined. From the multiplex PCR reads, TCRdb lists one entry per CDR3 protein and no DNA. This sample contains more than 3,000 distinct CDR3 sequences. TRB was amplified from approximately 250 ng of peripheral blood genomic DNA per sample. This CDR3 spans 11 amino acids. Looked up from germline, CDR1 is MNHEY and CDR2 is SMNVEV (reference sequence). The sample belongs to a study of T cell clusters in autoimmune cytopenias. Study context: A median age of around 59 years and mean of about 50 years characterized healthy donor controls. A median of 51,575 TRB reads per sample yielded a median approximately 2,200 distinct clonotypes.

Study-level points and caveats: Clustering suggested that physiological T cell clusters were missing in primary autoimmune cytopenia patients.

The data also belong to a second study, concerning T cell repertoires in aging, cancer and after chemotherapy.

V is TRBV27 and J is TRBJ2-7; the D call from TCRdb, TRBD1, cannot be confirmed without DNA. This clonotype was sampled from a human donor in good health. The specimen was peripheral blood. CDR3 amino acids: CASGRGNEQYF.